The 25 T cell receptor beta chains presented below share a single source sample, sequenced in a study of T cells in Graves' hyperthyroidism and ophthalmopathy. RNA transcripts served as the template for amplifying TCR beta CDR3 regions. Primed by the HTBI set, a first-round RT-PCR was run on the TCR CDR3. A single record per CDR3 protein comes from TCRdb applying MiXCR to the multiplex PCR reads. Here the sample spans about 360,000 distinct CDR3 sequences, about 13% being singletons. Sequencing input: blood. The source of these receptors is a woman aged 18 to 35 with Graves' hyperthyroidism.

This clonotype was seen ten or more times. The rearrangement joins TRBV28 to TRBJ2-4; 10 bases map to TRBD2. The CDR3 has 19 residues. CDR1 and CDR2 (germline): MDHEN, SYDVKM. After removal of 0 bases from V and 1 base from J, the junction contained 9 bases not matched to a gene. The CDR3 region is CASSLWASGSSKAKNIQYF. CDR3 DNA: TGTGCCAGCAGTTTATGGGCTAGCGGGAGTTCGAAGGCCAAAAACATTCAGTACTTC.

This clonotype was counted many times. The rearrangement joins TRBV7-2 to TRBJ1-2, with 9 bases aligning to TRBD1. Germline trimming cut 8 bases from V and 6 bases from J; bases unmatched to any gene: 7. The CDR3 runs to 13 residues. The germline CDR1 and CDR2 sequences are SGHTA and FQGNSA. The CDR3 region has the DNA TGTGCCAGCGTCCCCGGGACAGGGCATGGCTACACCTTC. Protein sequence: CASVPGTGHGYTF. Looking up the rest from reference TRBV7-2 and TRBJ1-2 gives the full variable domain: GAGVSQSPSNKVTEKGKDVELRCDPISGHTALYWYRQSLGQGLEFLIYFQGNSAPDKSGLPSDRFSAERTGGSVSTLTIQRTQQEDSAVYLCASVPGTGHGYTFGSGTRLTVV.

The sample holds many counts of this clonotype. The chain carries TRBV11-2 and TRBJ2-7; D is unclear. V lost 0 bases and J lost 1, with 4 bases in between. The CDR3 consists of 13 residues. Germline V gives CDR1 SGHAT, CDR2 FQNNGV. The CDR3 sequence is CASSLEWSYEQYF. The CDR3 bases are TGTGCCAGCAGCTTAGAGTGGTCCTACGAGCAGTACTTC.

Ten or more counts support this clonotype. The chain joins TRBV28 to TRBJ1-5, with D possibly being TRBD1 (5 bases). V gave up 4 bases and J gave up 0 bases, with 25 bases separating them. CDR3 length equals 20 residues. Per germline, CDR1 MDHEN and CDR2 SYDVKM. The CDR3 coding sequence is TGTGCCAGCAGTTCCCCTTTTGGGGCAACCACATTTTATAGCAATCAGCCCCAGCATTTT. Protein sequence: CASSSPFGATTFYSNQPQHF.

This clonotype was seen at least ten times. V usage is TRBV7-8 and J usage is TRBJ2-1, with D perhaps TRBD2 (6 bases). The CDR3 extends over 13 amino acids. Germline values: CDR1 SGHVS, CDR2 FQNEAQ. V was shortened by 1 base and J by 8 bases, with 9 bases between the two germline ends. This CDR3 reads CASSLGGEYEQFF. The CDR3 region has the DNA TGTGCCAGCAGCTTAGGGGGGGAGTATGAGCAGTTCTTC.

This clonotype was recorded many times. This chain joins TRBV28 and TRBJ1-1; D gene ambiguous. Per germline, CDR1 MDHEN and CDR2 SYDVKM. The CDR3 contains 13 residues. Between the trimmed V and J ends, which lost 3 bases and 7 bases, there was a span of 12 bases. The CDR3 nucleotides are TGTGCCAGCAGTTTCTTCGCCCCGGATGAAGCTTTCTTT. It yields the protein CASSFFAPDEAFF.

In its sample, this clonotype was seen a few times. This chain connects TRBV7-6 to TRBJ1-6; D uncertain. The V and J ends lost 5 bases and 8 bases respectively, with 13 bases between them. This CDR3 has 14 amino acids. Looked up from germline, CDR1 is SGHVS and CDR2 is FNYEAQ. The CDR3 DNA reads as TGTGCCAGCAGCCCCGGGCCGCCGCATTCACCCCTCCACTTT. Its translation is CASSPGPPHSPLHF.

In its sample, this clonotype was seen many times. V and J are TRBV10-3 and TRBJ2-2; D ambiguous. In germline, CDR1 is ENHRY, CDR2 SYGVKD. This CDR3 has 13 residues. Trimming removed 11 bases at V and 0 bases at J, with 10 bases between. CDR3 loop: CAASGPNTGELFF. In nucleotides, the CDR3 is TGTGCCGCCTCAGGCCCGAACACCGGGGAGCTGTTTTTT.

The chain joins TRBV28 to TRBJ1-2; possible D gene TRBD1, 6 bases. Germline lookup yields CDR1 MDHEN and CDR2 SYDVKM. The V gene lost 2 bases and the J gene lost 7 bases, with 20 bases spanning the gap. CDR3 length: 16 residues. The CDR3 DNA reads TGTGCCAGCAGTTTAGGCCCTGGCGACAGGCGGTTTGGCTACACCTTC. It translates to CASSLGPGDRRFGYTF.

This clonotype has ten or more counts. The genes are TRBV7-2 and TRBJ2-5; D call uncertain. The V and J ends lost 2 bases and 0 bases respectively, with 13 bases between them. The CDR3 extends over 16 amino acids. The V gene's germline CDR1 is SGHTA and CDR2 FQGNSA. Here the CDR3 DNA reads TGTGCCAGCAGCTTATCCCCTACAGTCTACCAAGAGACCCAGTACTTC. As protein: CASSLSPTVYQETQYF.

This clonotype was observed a few times. This chain links TRBV24-1 with TRBJ1-1, with 8 bases matching TRBD1. Germline values: CDR1 KGHDR, CDR2 SFDVKD. V was pared by 10 bases and J by 0 bases, with 6 bases of the junction left unmatched. This CDR3 region has 14 residues. The CDR3 sequence is CATQQGGLNTEAFF. Written as DNA, the CDR3 is TGTGCCACGCAACAGGGGGGTTTGAACACTGAAGCTTTCTTT.

V usage is TRBV3-1 and J usage is TRBJ2-5; 12 bases line up with TRBD2. Trimming removed 2 bases from V and 5 bases from J; junction bases left unmatched: 6. The CDR3 has 16 amino acids. Germline V gene data show CDR1 as LGHDT and CDR2 as YNNKEL (reference sequence). The CDR3 coding sequence is TGTGCCAGCAGCCAAAAACGGACTAGCGGGACGGAGACCCAGTACTTC. As protein: CASSQKRTSGTETQYF.

The rearrangement joins TRBV10-3 to TRBJ1-6, with a weak D call TRBD1 (6 bases). Trimming shortened V by 0 bases and J by 9 bases, and 12 bases separated the two germline ends. The CDR3 has 15 residues. In germline, CDR1 is ENHRY, CDR2 SYGVKD. The CDR3 region is CAISESGGGSSPLHF. Written as DNA, the CDR3 is TGTGCCATCAGTGAGTCGGGAGGGGGAAGTTCACCCCTCCACTTT.

This clonotype was picked up a small number of times. J is TRBJ2-5 and V is TRBV20-1; TRBD1 aligns across 7 bases. In germline, CDR1 is DFQATT, CDR2 SNEGSKA (reference sequence). Unmatched junction bases numbered 6, after V lost 6 bases and J lost 5 bases. The CDR3 sequence is 12 residues long. The chain's CDR3 is CSASDRVETQYF. The CDR3 DNA sequence: TGCAGTGCCTCCGACAGGGTGGAGACCCAGTACTTC.

This clonotype was recorded at least ten times. The chain links TRBV3-1 to TRBJ2-1; 9 nucleotides line up with TRBD2. The CDR3 covers 19 residues. With 0 bases clipped from V and 0 bases from J, the junction kept 9 bases outside the gene matches. From germline, CDR1 is LGHDT and CDR2 YNNKEL (reference sequence). The CDR3 loop reads CASSQEARTRGGSYNEQFF. The CDR3, as DNA: TGTGCCAGCAGCCAAGAAGCCCGAACGCGGGGGGGCTCCTACAATGAGCAGTTCTTC.

This clonotype was observed many times. V is TRBV13 and J is TRBJ2-1, with D perhaps TRBD2 (5 bases). Germline V gene lookup returns CDR1 PRHDT and CDR2 FYEKMQ (reference sequence). CDR3 length: 11 residues. V lost 3 bases, J lost 10 bases, and 7 bases lay in between. CDR3 protein: CASSFRREQFF. The CDR3 DNA reads as TGTGCCAGCAGCTTCAGGAGGGAGCAGTTCTTC.

This clonotype appeared a few times. The chain carries TRBV5-1 and TRBJ2-7, with D unclear. In germline, CDR1 is SGHRS, CDR2 YFSETQ. Trimming shortened V by 4 bases and J by 3 bases, and 8 bases separated the two germline ends. The CDR3 consists of 12 residues. The CDR3 loop reads CASSPELYEQYF. CDR3 DNA: TGCGCCAGCAGCCCCGAACTCTACGAGCAGTACTTC.

A few counts support this clonotype. The V and J genes are TRBV6-1 and TRBJ2-6; TRBD1 aligns across 7 bases. V was clipped by 4 bases and J by 0 bases; unmatched bases: 3. The CDR3 is made up of 16 amino acids. The V gene's germline CDR1 is MNHNS and CDR2 SASEGT. CDR3 residues: CASSAGTASGANVLTF. In nucleotides, the CDR3 is TGTGCCAGCAGTGCCGGGACAGCCTCTGGGGCCAACGTCCTGACTTTC.

This clonotype has a handful of counts. The chain couples TRBV10-1 to TRBJ2-7; 10 bases agree with TRBD1. The CDR3 length is 15 residues. CDR1 is WNHNN, CDR2 SYGVQD, per germline (reference sequence). The V and J ends lost 6 bases and 2 bases, in that order; junction bases with no gene match: 7. The CDR3 reads CASSPRGQGAYEQYF. CDR3 DNA sequence: TGCGCCAGCAGCCCCAGAGGACAGGGGGCCTACGAGCAGTACTTC.

This clonotype was seen a handful of times. CDR3 bases: TGTGCCAGCAGCCCTGGACTGTATTCGGGGGAGCCCCAGCATTTT. It is translated as CASSPGLYSGEPQHF. The chain links TRBV7-8 to TRBJ1-5, with TRBD1 as a possible D gene (5 bases). CDR1 and CDR2 from the germline V gene are SGHVS and FQNEAQ. Between the trimmed V and J ends, which lost 5 bases and 8 bases, there was a span of 19 bases. The CDR3 contains 15 residues. Combining the CDR3 with reference TRBV7-8 and TRBJ1-5 gives the whole variable domain GAGVSQSPRYKVAKRGQDVALRCDPISGHVSLFWYQQALGQGPEFLTYFQNEAQLDKSGLPSDRFFAERPEGSVSTLKIQRTQQEDSAVYLCASSPGLYSGEPQHFGDGTRLSIL.

This clonotype has just a few counts. This chain joins TRBV5-6 and TRBJ2-2; D not resolved. Looked up from germline, CDR1 is SGHDT and CDR2 is YYEEEE. CDR3 length: 13 amino acids. Trimming stripped 0 bases from V and 8 bases from J, with 8 bases between. The CDR3 DNA is TGTGCCAGCAGCTTGGCGGACGCGGGGGAGCTGTTTTTT. Translating gives CASSLADAGELFF.

The V gene is TRBV19, the J gene TRBJ1-1; D possibly corresponds to TRBD1 (5 bases). The CDR3 sequence is 15 residues long. Trimming removed 3 bases at V and 5 bases at J, with 16 bases between. The V gene's germline CDR1 is LNHDA and CDR2 SQIVND (reference sequence). DNA of the CDR3: TGTGCCAGTAGTATGGGGGTAGGCGGTAGTACTGAAGCTTTCTTT. Translated, it gives CASSMGVGGSTEAFF.

This clonotype was found many times. This chain connects TRBV7-9 to TRBJ2-7, with 7 nucleotides matching TRBD2. Germline assignment: CDR1 SEHNR and CDR2 FQNEAQ (reference sequence). The V gene end was trimmed by 5 bases and the J gene end by 0 bases; junction bases not matched to a gene: 7. This CDR3 is built from 15 residues. The CDR3 is CASSAIGTISYEQYF. The CDR3 region has the DNA TGTGCCAGCAGCGCGATCGGGACTATCTCCTACGAGCAGTACTTC.

This clonotype has a count of ten or more. V is TRBV7-2 and J is TRBJ2-1, with 12 bases matching TRBD2. The germline CDR1 and CDR2 sequences are SGHTA and FQGNSA. The CDR3 extends over 15 amino acids. With 5 bases clipped from V and 5 bases from J, the junction kept 4 bases outside the gene matches. CDR3 sequence (DNA): TGTGCCAGCAGCCCTCGGACTAGCGGGAACAATGAGCAGTTCTTC. This translates into CASSPRTSGNNEQFF. Supplemented by reference TRBV7-2 and TRBJ2-1, the full variable domain reads GAGVSQSPSNKVTEKGKDVELRCDPISGHTALYWYRQSLGQGLEFLIYFQGNSAPDKSGLPSDRFSAERTGGSVSTLTIQRTQQEDSAVYLCASSPRTSGNNEQFFGPGTRLTVL.

This clonotype showed up just a few times. This sequence joins TRBV12-3 or TRBV12-4 and TRBJ1-5; TRBD1 might be the D (5 bases). V was trimmed by 2 bases and J by 4 bases, leaving 15 bases between them. There are 16 residues in the CDR3. The CDR3 sequence: CASSLFARARNQPQHF. Written as DNA, the CDR3 is TGTGCCAGCAGTTTATTCGCCAGGGCCCGGAATCAGCCCCAGCATTTT.